This TCR beta chain was recorded in a study of Ad26.COV2.S vaccination and SARS-CoV-2 variants. Whole-study context: Recipients of Ad26.COV2.S got it intramuscularly, once or twice 56 days apart.

Germline V gives CDR1 SGHNT, CDR2 YYREEE (reference sequence). Trimming shortened V by 0 bases and J by 1 base, and 14 bases separated the two germline ends. The CDR3 runs to 17 residues. The table came from immunoSEQ multiplex PCR; TCRdb's copy has only in-frame clones and leaves some out. The sample records 300,000 to 350,000 clones, about 89% being singletons. Documented treatment: roughly 19 received Ad26.COV2.S at low or high dose, single or two shots; about 5 received placebo; per-sample allocation not given. Sample collection was performed on day 63 after the first vaccine or placebo injection. The sample came from a Boston adult aged 18-55 years. Spike of the Wuhan-strain SARS-CoV-2 was expressed by an Ad26 vector, which formed the vaccine. For this clone: Its antigen is not identified.

The study, taken as a whole, reports: Overall T cell responses may have been underestimated by the analyses of TCR breadth and depth.

This TCR derives from a person aged 18-65 years who received the Ad26.COV2.S COVID-19 vaccine or a placebo. The V gene is TRBV5-4, the J gene TRBJ2-1, with a weak D call TRBD1 (6 bases). Sequencing was performed on peripheral blood, taken in a trial of Ad26.COV2.S vaccine versus placebo. The CDR3 is CASSLASGGPSYNEQFF. The CDR3 bases are TGTGCCAGCAGCTTGGCCTCTGGGGGCCCTTCCTACAATGAGCAGTTCTTC.